The rows below give T cell receptor beta chains drawn from one sample of a study of blood T cell repertoires in COVID-19. Clones were read by immunoSEQ multiplex PCR, and TCRdb kept only the in-frame ones, dropping some. The table records 100,000 to 120,000 clones, 87% of them present only once. The sample was peripheral blood. The receptors shown here come from a human donor in a cohort sampled during active COVID-19. The conserved cysteine and the conserved F or W are not part of the CDR3 here. Each record gives: V gene, CDR3 protein.

TRBV15,ATSRARSGRAYNEQF
TRBV15,ATSRDPGQLNTEAF
TRBV9,ASSVDLSGLIRPDTQY
TRBV7-6,ASSTDRLTGLGGVNQPQH
TRBV29-1,SVDDRLFGYT
TRBV4-3,ASSLREGETQY
TRBV7-3,ASSASPGQGEETQY
TRBV27,ASSFGGTNQPQH
TRBV19,ASRNGAGGPSGTDTQY
TRBV9,ASSASVYNEQF
TRBV7-9,ASSFEGTAEETQY
TRBV7-2,ASSLVPGQGTDTQY
TRBV6-6,ASRLAGGEGETQY
TRBV19,ASKRTQMNQPQH
TRBV7-9,ASSLGQYQETQY
TRBV5-5,ASSLRENTEAF
TRBV7-2,ASSLAGTRSSYEQY
TRBV10-2,ASRTSEETQY
TRBV19,ASSNTNQPQH
TRBV5-4,ASSVGGRNEQY
TRBV9,ASSLSQNTEAF
TRBV20-1,SASAEGASGGYT